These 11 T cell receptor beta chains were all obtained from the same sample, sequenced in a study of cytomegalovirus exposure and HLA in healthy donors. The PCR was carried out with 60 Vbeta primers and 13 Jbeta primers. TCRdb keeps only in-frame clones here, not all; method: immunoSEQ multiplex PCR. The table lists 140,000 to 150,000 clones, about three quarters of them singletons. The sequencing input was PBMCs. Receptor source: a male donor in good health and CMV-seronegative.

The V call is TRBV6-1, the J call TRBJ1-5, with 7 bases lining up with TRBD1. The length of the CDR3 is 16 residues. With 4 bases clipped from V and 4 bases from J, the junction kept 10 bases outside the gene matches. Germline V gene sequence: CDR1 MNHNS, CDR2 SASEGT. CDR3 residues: CASSGGNRQGNQPQHF. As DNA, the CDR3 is TGTGCCAGCAGTGGGGGCAACCGACAGGGAAATCAGCCCCAGCATTTT.

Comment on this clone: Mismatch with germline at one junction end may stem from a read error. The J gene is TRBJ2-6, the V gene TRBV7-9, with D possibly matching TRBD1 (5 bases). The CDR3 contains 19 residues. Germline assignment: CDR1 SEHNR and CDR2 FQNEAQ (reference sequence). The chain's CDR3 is CASSLLRVFINSGANGLTF. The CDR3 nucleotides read TGTGCCAGCAGCTTACTCCGGGTATTTATAAACTCTGGGGCCAACGGCCTGACTTTC.

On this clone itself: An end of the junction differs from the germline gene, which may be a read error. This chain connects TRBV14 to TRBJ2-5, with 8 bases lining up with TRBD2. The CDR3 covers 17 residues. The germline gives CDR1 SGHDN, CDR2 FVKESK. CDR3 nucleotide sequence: TGTGCCAGCAGCCAAGAGCCCCTAGCGGGCAACCAAGGGACCCAGTACTTC. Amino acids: CASSQEPLAGNQGTQYF.

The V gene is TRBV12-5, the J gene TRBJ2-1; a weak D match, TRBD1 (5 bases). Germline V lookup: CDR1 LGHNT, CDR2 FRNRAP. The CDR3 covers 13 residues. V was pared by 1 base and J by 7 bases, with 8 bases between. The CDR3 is CASGLASGNEQFF. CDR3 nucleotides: TGTGCTAGTGGTTTGGCTTCAGGGAATGAGCAGTTCTTC.

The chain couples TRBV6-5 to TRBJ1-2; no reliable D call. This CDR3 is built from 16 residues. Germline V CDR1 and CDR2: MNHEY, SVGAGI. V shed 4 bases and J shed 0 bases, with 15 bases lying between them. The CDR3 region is CASSSTPDMTNYGYTF. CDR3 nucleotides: TGTGCCAGCAGTTCGACACCAGATATGACTAACTATGGCTACACCTTC.

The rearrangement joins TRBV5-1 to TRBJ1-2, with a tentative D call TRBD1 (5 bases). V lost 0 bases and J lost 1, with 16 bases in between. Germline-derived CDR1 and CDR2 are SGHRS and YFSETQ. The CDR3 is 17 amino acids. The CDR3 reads CASSLGIGGAVNYGYTF. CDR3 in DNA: TGCGCCAGCAGCTTGGGTATTGGAGGGGCCGTTAACTATGGCTACACCTTC.

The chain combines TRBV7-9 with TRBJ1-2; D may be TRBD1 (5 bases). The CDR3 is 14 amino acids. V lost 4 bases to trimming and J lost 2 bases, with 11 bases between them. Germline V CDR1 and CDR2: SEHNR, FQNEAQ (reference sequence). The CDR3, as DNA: TGTGCCAGCAGCTCGTGGCGGGGCAACTATGGCTACACCTTC. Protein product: CASSSWRGNYGYTF.

CDR3 loop: CASSHLQGPIYEQYF. The CDR3 DNA follows: TGCGCCAGCAGCCACCTACAGGGGCCTATCTACGAGCAGTACTTC. This chain connects TRBV4-1 to TRBJ2-7, with 7 nucleotides matching TRBD1. The junction had 8 bases not matched to a gene; V was cut back by 3 bases and J by 3 bases. Germline CDR1 reads MGHRA; CDR2 reads YSYEKL. This CDR3 region has 15 residues.

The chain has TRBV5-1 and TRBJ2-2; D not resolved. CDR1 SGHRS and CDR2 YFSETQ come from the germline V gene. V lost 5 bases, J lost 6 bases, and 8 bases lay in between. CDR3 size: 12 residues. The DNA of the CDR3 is TGCGCCAGCAGAGGTGAGGCCGGGGAGCTGTTTTTT. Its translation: CASRGEAGELFF. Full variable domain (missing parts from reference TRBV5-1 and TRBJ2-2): KAGVTQTPRYLIKTRGQQVTLSCSPISGHRSVSWYQQTPGQGLQFLFEYFSETQRNKGNFPGRFSGRQFSNSRSEMNVSTLELGDSALYLCASRGEAGELFFGEGSRLTVL.

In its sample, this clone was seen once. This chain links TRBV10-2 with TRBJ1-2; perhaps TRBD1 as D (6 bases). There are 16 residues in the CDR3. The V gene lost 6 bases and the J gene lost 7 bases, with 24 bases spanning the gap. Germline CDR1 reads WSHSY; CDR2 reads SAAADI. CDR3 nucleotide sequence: TGCGCCAGCAGAACCAGGAGGGGGAGGGGGTGGGCTGGCTACACCTTC. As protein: CASRTRRGRGWAGYTF.

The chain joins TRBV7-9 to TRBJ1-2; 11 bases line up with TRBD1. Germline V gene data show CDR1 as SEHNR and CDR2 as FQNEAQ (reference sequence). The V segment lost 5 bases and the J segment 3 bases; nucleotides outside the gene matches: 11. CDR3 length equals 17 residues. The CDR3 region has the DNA TGTGCCAGCAGCCACCGGACAGGGGGCAAGAATGACTATGGCTACACCTTC. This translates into CASSHRTGGKNDYGYTF.